Below are 12 T cell receptor beta chains sequenced from a single sample in a study of cytomegalovirus exposure and HLA in healthy donors. PCR involved 60 Vbeta and 13 Jbeta primers. Measured with immunoSEQ multiplex PCR; TCRdb has only the in-frame clones, and not every one. The sample has more than 95,000 clones. The sequencing sample was made of PBMCs. The receptors come from a man aged 40-50 years in good health and CMV-seronegative.

CDR3 sequence reads: CASSPGIDQPQHF. CDR3 in DNA: TGTGCCAGCAGCCCGGGGATTGATCAGCCCCAGCATTTT. The rearrangement uses TRBV7-9 and TRBJ1-5; D gene unclear. The CDR3 consists of 13 residues. V lost 5 bases and J 5 bases, leaving 10 bases between the germline ends. CDR1 is SEHNR, CDR2 FQNEAQ, per germline (reference sequence).

This sequence joins TRBV6-5 and TRBJ2-5; D is undetermined. Looked up from germline, CDR1 is MNHEY and CDR2 is SVGAGI. This CDR3 has 11 amino acids. The V gene lost 3 bases and the J gene lost 5 bases, with 4 bases spanning the gap. The CDR3 loop is CASSYSETQYF. The CDR3 DNA is TGTGCCAGCAGTTATAGTGAGACCCAGTACTTC.

This rearrangement joins TRBV6-4 to TRBJ2-3; possible D gene TRBD2, 5 bases. V was pared by 0 bases and J by 2 bases, with 9 bases between. The CDR3 is 15 amino acids. Germline V gene data show CDR1 as MRHNA and CDR2 as SNTAGT. CDR3 in amino acids: CASSDSSGDTDTQYF. The CDR3 DNA reads TGTGCCAGCAGTGACTCGAGCGGAGACACAGATACGCAGTATTTT.

V usage is TRBV11-2 and J usage is TRBJ2-7; TRBD2 is a possible D gene (6 bases). V lost 2 bases to trimming and J lost 2 bases, with 13 bases between them. Germline values: CDR1 SGHAT, CDR2 FQNNGV. CDR3 length: 15 residues. As DNA, the CDR3 is TGTGCCAGCAGCTTACAGACTAGTAACACCTACGAGCAGTACTTC. It specifies CASSLQTSNTYEQYF.

The rearrangement joins TRBV6-1 to TRBJ1-4; tentatively, D is TRBD1 (5 bases). CDR1 MNHNS and CDR2 SASEGT come from the germline V gene. This CDR3 has 14 residues. V lost 7 bases to trimming and J lost 5 bases, with 14 bases between them. The CDR3 DNA follows: TGTGCCAGCACCCCCAGGGCTGCCAATGAAAAACTGTTTTTT. It yields the protein CASTPRAANEKLFF.

CDR3 in amino acids: CASRGLAGLEGELFF. In nucleotides, the CDR3 is TGCGCCAGCAGGGGACTAGCGGGACTTGAAGGGGAGCTGTTTTTT. The chain links TRBV5-1 to TRBJ2-2; TRBD2 matches 13 bases. After removal of 5 bases from V and 8 bases from J, the junction contained 6 bases not matched to a gene. The CDR3 consists of 15 residues. Germline CDR1 and CDR2: SGHRS and YFSETQ.

The genes are TRBV5-1 and TRBJ2-3, with D perhaps TRBD2 (6 bases). Germline loops: CDR1 SGHRS, CDR2 YFSETQ. The CDR3 has 15 residues. V was cut by 1 base and J by 5 bases, with 14 bases left in between. CDR3 in DNA: TGCGCCAGCAGCTTGACTAGCAGGGCGGGAGATACGCAGTATTTT. This encodes CASSLTSRAGDTQYF.

Regarding this clone: Without the conserved terminal phenylalanine or tryptophan, this CDR3 likely stems from a read error. The DNA is left out, because the CDR3 cannot be placed on it with certainty; the CDR3 is given as TCRdb lists it. The V gene is TRBV11-2, the J gene TRBJ1-1. The CDR3 adds up to 11 amino acids, both ends counted. Looked up from germline, CDR1 is SGHAT and CDR2 is FQNNGV. CDR3 protein: CASSFGGPVDL.

The chain carries TRBV6-1 and TRBJ2-6; D not resolved. Trimming stripped 2 bases from V and 8 bases from J, with 4 bases between. CDR1 and CDR2 from the germline V gene are MNHNS and SASEGT. The CDR3 runs to 12 residues. CDR3 sequence reads: CASSELSNVLTF. The CDR3 DNA follows: TGTGCCAGCAGTGAATTATCCAACGTCCTGACTTTC.

The V and J genes are TRBV27 and TRBJ2-7; 10 bases map to TRBD2. CDR3 length equals 15 residues. In germline, CDR1 is MNHEY, CDR2 SMNVEV (reference sequence). Losses at the gene ends were 5 bases for V and 2 bases for J; bases not matched to a gene: 6. DNA for the CDR3: TGTGCCAGCAGTCCGCGGACTAGCGGTACCTACGAGCAGTACTTC. This translates into CASSPRTSGTYEQYF.

The rearrangement links TRBV10-3 to TRBJ2-1; TRBD2 is a possible D gene (6 bases). CDR1 and CDR2 (germline): ENHRY, SYGVKD. Trimming left V 2 bases short and J 4 bases short, with 12 bases between. This CDR3 contains 15 residues. Written as DNA, the CDR3 is TGTGCCATCAGTGAGGTGCGGGGAAAGTACAATGAGCAGTTCTTC. Its protein is CAISEVRGKYNEQFF.

The genes are TRBV5-1 and TRBJ1-2; no definite D call. With 0 bases removed from V and 4 bases from J, the gap between germline ends came to 16 bases. CDR1 and CDR2 (germline): SGHRS, YFSETQ. The CDR3 length is 16 residues. CDR3 DNA sequence: TGCGCCAGCAGCTTGGATGTTCCGGGAACCCGCTATGGCTACACCTTC. Translating it yields CASSLDVPGTRYGYTF.